Presented here are 10 T cell receptor beta chains from one specimen sequenced in a study of T cell clones after liver transplantation. TCRdb's table, derived via immunoSEQ multiplex PCR, lists solely in-frame clones and lacks some. The sample holds some 7,900 clones; around 80% are singletons and the top ten take roughly 37%. The sample was CD8+ T cells from blood, taken before liver transplant. The receptors originated from a human donor who received a liver transplant.

The rearrangement uses TRBV7-3 and TRBJ2-6, with D possibly being TRBD1 (6 bases). The CDR3 covers 18 residues. The ends were cut back, 2 bases at V and 0 bases at J, with 14 bases in the middle. Germline V gene lookup returns CDR1 SGHTA and CDR2 FQGTGA. The chain's CDR3 is CASSLDRIPSSGANVLTF. CDR3 DNA: TGTGCCAGCAGCTTAGACAGGATACCTAGCTCTGGGGCCAACGTCCTGACTTTC.

J is TRBJ2-7 and V is TRBV27, with 12 bases lining up with TRBD1. V trimming: 0 bases; J trimming: 6 bases; junction bases outside the gene matches: 3. The CDR3 is made up of 15 amino acids. Germline-derived CDR1 and CDR2 are MNHEY and SMNVEV (reference sequence). In nucleotides, the CDR3 is TGTGCCAGCAGTTTATCGGGACAGGGGGCTTTCGAGCAGTACTTC. Its protein is CASSLSGQGAFEQYF.

V usage is TRBV5-1 and J usage is TRBJ2-7; D is unclear. The CDR3 is 15 amino acids. Germline CDR1 and CDR2: SGHRS and YFSETQ. V was clipped by 1 base and J by 1 base, with 12 bases between them. CDR3 sequence: CASSLFQASSYEQYF. Here the CDR3 DNA reads TGCGCCAGCAGCTTGTTCCAGGCGAGTTCCTACGAGCAGTACTTC.

The chain has TRBV28 and TRBJ2-3; perhaps TRBD1 as D (6 bases). The length of the CDR3 is 15 residues. V shed 3 bases and J shed 7 bases, with 17 bases lying between them. CDR1 and CDR2 (germline): MDHEN, SYDVKM. The CDR3 region is CASSLRTATFNTQYF. The CDR3 nucleotides are TGTGCCAGCAGTTTGCGGACAGCTACATTTAATACGCAGTATTTT.

The V call is TRBV19, the J call TRBJ2-1; 8 bases are a match to TRBD1. V lost 5 bases to trimming and J lost 2 bases; unmatched junction nucleotides: 2. This CDR3 has 14 amino acids. Germline CDR1 LNHDA, CDR2 SQIVND (reference sequence). As DNA, the CDR3 is TGTGCCAGTAGTGGACAGGGCGCCTACAATGAGCAGTTCTTC. Protein: CASSGQGAYNEQFF. The whole variable domain, filled in from reference TRBV19 and TRBJ2-1, reads DGGITQSPKYLFRKEGQNVTLSCEQNLNHDAMYWYRQDPGQGLRLIYYSQIVNDFQKGDIAEGYSVSREKKESFPLTVTSAQKNPTAFYLCASSGQGAYNEQFFGPGTRLTVL.

This clone was detected once. V is TRBV7-8 and J is TRBJ1-1, with unresolved D. Germline lookup yields CDR1 SGHVS and CDR2 FQNEAQ. V was trimmed by 6 bases and J by 6 bases, leaving 20 bases between them. There are 15 residues in the CDR3. This CDR3 is CASSRPGAFWAEAFF. As DNA, the CDR3 is TGTGCCAGCAGTCGACCGGGAGCTTTCTGGGCTGAAGCTTTCTTT.

The chain has TRBV7-9 and TRBJ2-5; TRBD2 matches at 7 bases. Germline V CDR1 and CDR2: SEHNR, FQNEAQ (reference sequence). The CDR3 contains 14 residues. With V trimmed by 5 bases and J by 2 bases, 5 bases remained unmatched. Here the CDR3 DNA reads TGTGCCAGCAGCACCCCCGGGGGGCAAGAGACCCAGTACTTC. Translation: CASSTPGGQETQYF.

The chain links TRBV5-6 to TRBJ2-7; D not resolved. The V end lost 0 bases, the J end lost 0 bases, and 7 bases lay between the germline ends. This CDR3 has 14 amino acids. CDR1 and CDR2 (germline): SGHDT, YYEEEE. CDR3 in DNA: TGTGCCAGCAGCTTGGCCAGTAACTCCTACGAGCAGTACTTC. Its translation: CASSLASNSYEQYF.

The rearrangement uses TRBV11-2 and TRBJ1-6; 10 bases align to TRBD1. The CDR3 is made up of 14 amino acids. V lost 4 bases, J lost 11 bases, and 5 bases stayed unmatched. CDR1 and CDR2 from the germline V gene are SGHAT and FQNNGV. The CDR3 region has the DNA TGTGCCAGCAGCTCAGGACAGGGGGTTACACCCCTCCACTTT. Its translation is CASSSGQGVTPLHF.

This clone occurred a few times. The V call is TRBV5-1, the J call TRBJ2-2; 8 nucleotides match TRBD1. V was clipped by 3 bases and J by 5 bases; unmatched bases: 9. CDR1 and CDR2 (germline): SGHRS, YFSETQ. The CDR3 is 16 amino acids. CDR3 nucleotide sequence: TGCGCCAGCAGCTCCGACAGGGGTATTGTAACCGGGGAGCTGTTTTTT. Its translation: CASSSDRGIVTGELFF.